Described below is a single T cell receptor beta chain sequence and its context. CDR1 and CDR2 from the germline V gene are MNHEY and SVGAGI. J gave up 3 bases and V 8 bases, and 12 bases lay outside the gene matches. The CDR3 sequence is 15 residues long. The PCR employed 60 Vbeta primers together with 13 Jbeta primers. Sequencing was performed with immunoSEQ multiplex PCR; in TCRdb, only in-frame clones are kept and a portion is missing. This table holds some 150,000 clones, about four fifths found once. This sample was included in a study of cytomegalovirus exposure and HLA in healthy donors. Source material: PBMCs. The origin of this receptor is a man aged 45-65 years in good health and CMV-seropositive. The J gene is TRBJ2-7, the V gene TRBV6-5, with 8 bases aligning to TRBD1. Here the CDR3 reads CASGPSGTGVYEQYF. In DNA form, the CDR3 reads TGTGCCAGCGGCCCATCCGGGACAGGCGTCTACGAGCAGTACTTC.